The clone carrying this TCR beta chain came up once. The antigen remains unidentified. This entry comes from a study of blood T cells in healthy people across ages. General observations from the study: Long-lived donors exceeded aged donors in naive CD4+ cells and diversity. Estimates of total diversity, which came from one million sequenced T cells, were considered to be underestimates.

Germline-derived CDR1 and CDR2 are MNHNS and SASEGT. The ends were cut back, 4 bases at V and 6 bases at J, with 13 bases in the middle. The CDR3 contains 14 residues. PCR was performed a second time for about 7 to 12 cycles using a sample-barcoded 5' primer and a J-beta primer mix. MiXCR, applied by TCRdb to the 5' RACE reads, yields one record per CDR3 protein. The data show about 1.6 million distinct CDR3 sequences, with roughly 32% seen just once and about 10% held by the top ten. The sample consisted of blood. This TCR was recovered from a woman aged 30 to 39 in good health. The chain is built from TRBV6-1 and TRBJ2-1; no reliable D call. In DNA, the CDR3 is TGTGCCAGCAGTGTTAATGGGAAGGCCAATGAGCAGTTCTTC. Encoded protein: CASSVNGKANEQFF.